The present entry profiles one T cell receptor (beta chain) with its context. V gave up 8 bases and J gave up 7 bases, with 12 bases separating them. The CDR3 contains 11 residues. This sample is drawn from a study of T-cell reconstitution after alpha-beta-depleted transplantation in children. Unique molecular identifiers were incorporated into the prepared TCRbeta library. MiXCR, run by TCRdb on the PCR reads, gives a single entry per CDR3 protein. The data contain about 900,000 distinct CDR3 sequences, about 29% of them singletons. Here the sequenced sample was PBMCs, mostly from graft donor cells, taken 360 days after TCRalphabeta/CD19-depleted stem cell transplant. This TCR derives from a boy under two years old who had a stem cell transplant for SCID, so the T cells may come from the graft donor. The chain is built from TRBV12-3 or TRBV12-4 and TRBJ2-7, with D perhaps assigned TRBD1 or TRBD2 (5 bases each). CDR3 DNA: TGTGCCAGCCAGGGAGTAGGGGAGCAGTACTTC. Amino acid sequence: CASQGVGEQYF.